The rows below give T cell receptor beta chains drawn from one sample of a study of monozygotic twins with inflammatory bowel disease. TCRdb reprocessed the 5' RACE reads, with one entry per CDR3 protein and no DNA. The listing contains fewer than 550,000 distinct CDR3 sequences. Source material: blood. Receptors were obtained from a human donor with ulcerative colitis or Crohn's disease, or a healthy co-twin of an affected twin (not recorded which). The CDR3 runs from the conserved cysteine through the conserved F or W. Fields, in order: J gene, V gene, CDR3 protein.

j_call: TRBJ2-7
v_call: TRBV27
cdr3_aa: CASKPGTARSYEQYF

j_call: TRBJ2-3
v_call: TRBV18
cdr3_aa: CASSPMGGSTDTQYF

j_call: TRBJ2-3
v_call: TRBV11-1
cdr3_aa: CASSYPSGRAISEPDTQYF

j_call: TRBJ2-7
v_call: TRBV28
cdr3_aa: CASRTGPPSYEQYF

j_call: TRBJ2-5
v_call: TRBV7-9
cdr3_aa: CASSLGLAGAGQETQYF

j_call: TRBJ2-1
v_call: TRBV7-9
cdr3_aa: CASSPRPGPGQLNEQFF

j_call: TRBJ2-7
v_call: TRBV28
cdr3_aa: CASSPTSGRDEQYF

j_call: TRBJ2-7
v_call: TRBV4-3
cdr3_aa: CASSQEKDRGYEQYF

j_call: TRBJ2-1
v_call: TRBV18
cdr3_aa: CASSPPVSKRDNEQFF

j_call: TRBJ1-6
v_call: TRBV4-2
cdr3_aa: CASSQAGGLDSPLHF

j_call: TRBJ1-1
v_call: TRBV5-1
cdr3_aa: CASSLQGPSEAFF

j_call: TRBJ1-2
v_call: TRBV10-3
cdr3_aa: CAISAGYGYTF

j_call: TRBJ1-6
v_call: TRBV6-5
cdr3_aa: CASSYVSGEPLHF

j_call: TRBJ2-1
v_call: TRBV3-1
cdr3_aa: CASSQDGVRGNEQFF

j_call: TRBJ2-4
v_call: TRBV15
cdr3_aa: CATSREKSGGQNIQYF

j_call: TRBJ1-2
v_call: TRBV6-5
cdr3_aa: CASSNGQTNYGYTF

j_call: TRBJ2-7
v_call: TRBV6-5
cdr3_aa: CASSYRGRGYEQYF

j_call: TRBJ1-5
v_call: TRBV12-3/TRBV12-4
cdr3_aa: CASSSRTGVGHQPQHF

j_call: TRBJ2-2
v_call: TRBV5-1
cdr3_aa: CASSLQGTSDTGELFF

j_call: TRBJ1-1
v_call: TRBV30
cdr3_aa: CAWSVRKDTEAFF

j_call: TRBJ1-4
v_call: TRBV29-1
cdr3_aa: CSVSKSGTGGEKLFF

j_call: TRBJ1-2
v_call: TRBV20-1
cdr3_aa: CSAVDRDYYGYTF

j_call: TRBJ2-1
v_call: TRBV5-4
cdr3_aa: CASSLGGAQRGEQFF

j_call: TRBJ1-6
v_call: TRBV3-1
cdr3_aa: CASSQGTVYNSPLHF

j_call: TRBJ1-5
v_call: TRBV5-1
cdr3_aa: CASSSTGGSQPQHF

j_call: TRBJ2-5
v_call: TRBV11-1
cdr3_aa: CASSPLAQEETQYF

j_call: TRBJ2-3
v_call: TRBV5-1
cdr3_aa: CASSPQGPSDTQYF

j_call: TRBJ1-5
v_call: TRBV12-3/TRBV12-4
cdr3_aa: CASSLVGGKTQHF

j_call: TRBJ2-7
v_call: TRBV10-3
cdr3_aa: CAIEGTGDYEQYF

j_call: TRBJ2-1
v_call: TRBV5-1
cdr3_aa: CASSLRGTLPYNEQFF

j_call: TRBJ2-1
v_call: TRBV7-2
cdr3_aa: CASSLVGTGLYNEQFF

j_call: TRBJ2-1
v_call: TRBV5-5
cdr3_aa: CASRKDLSYNEQFF

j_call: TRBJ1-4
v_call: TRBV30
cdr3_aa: CAWSSTTNEKLFF

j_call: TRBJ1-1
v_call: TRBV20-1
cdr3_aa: CSARGPRGAPRAFF

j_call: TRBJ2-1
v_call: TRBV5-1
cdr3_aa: CASRGGGGDEQFF

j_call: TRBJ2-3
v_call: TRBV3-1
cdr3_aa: CASSRSGRGDTDTQYF

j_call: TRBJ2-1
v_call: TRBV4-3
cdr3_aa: CASGSGQLYNEQFF

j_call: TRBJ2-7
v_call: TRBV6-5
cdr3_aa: CASSYSQKGPGSYEQYF

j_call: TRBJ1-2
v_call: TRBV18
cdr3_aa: CASSPATGFGYGYTF